These 15 T cell receptor beta chains share one sample of origin, sequenced in a study of blood T cell repertoires in COVID-19. Assay: immunoSEQ multiplex PCR; the TCRdb copy retains only in-frame clones and omits some. The sample comprises around 100,000 clones, nearly 90% of which are singletons, and less than 7.5% rests with the top ten. Sequenced: peripheral blood. The receptors originated from a woman aged 60 to 75 with acute or convalescent COVID-19.

This chain connects TRBV3-1 (or the pseudogene TRBV3-2) to TRBJ2-1; D possibly corresponds to TRBD1 (5 bases). CDR1 is LGHDT and CDR2 is YNNKEL in the germline V gene (reference sequence). There are 15 residues in the CDR3. V lost 6 bases and J 3 bases, leaving 15 bases between the germline ends. The CDR3 spells CASSPTGSNYNEQFF. The CDR3 region has the DNA TGTGCCAGCAGTCCCACAGGTTCTAACTACAATGAGCAGTTCTTC.

The rearrangement uses TRBV7-9 and TRBJ1-2; 9 bases match TRBD1. Germline values: CDR1 SEHNR, CDR2 FQNEAQ (reference sequence). Trimming at V came to 0 bases and at J to 6 bases, leaving 2 bases not matched to a gene. The CDR3 runs 14 residues. The CDR3, as DNA: TGTGCCAGCAGCTTAGCTGGGACAGGGCATGGCTACACCTTC. Protein sequence: CASSLAGTGHGYTF. Combining the CDR3 with reference TRBV7-9 and TRBJ1-2 gives the whole variable domain DTGVSQNPRHKITKRGQNVTFRCDPISEHNRLYWYRQTLGQGPEFLTYFQNEAQLEKSRLLSDRFSAERPKGSFSTLEIQRTEQGDSAMYLCASSLAGTGHGYTFGSGTRLTVV.

In this sample, this clone turned up a few times. The J gene is TRBJ1-1, the V gene TRBV10-2; tentative D call: TRBD1 (5 bases). V was pared by 4 bases and J by 1 base, with 16 bases between. The CDR3 runs 16 residues. Germline-derived CDR1 and CDR2 are WSHSY and SAAADI. The CDR3 here is CASSVGPRVQNTEAFF. The CDR3 DNA reads as TGCGCCAGCAGTGTGGGGCCCAGAGTTCAGAACACTGAAGCTTTCTTT.

The V gene is TRBV5-4, the J gene TRBJ1-6, with TRBD1 matching 8 bases. J was trimmed by 8 bases and V by 0 bases; bases with no gene match: 7. Germline V CDR1 and CDR2: SGHNT, YYREEE (reference sequence). This CDR3 is 16 amino acids long. CDR3 DNA sequence: TGTGCCAGCAGCTTGGCAGGGGGCGCGTACTATTCACCCCTCCACTTT. Amino acids: CASSLAGGAYYSPLHF.

This sequence joins TRBV7-3 and TRBJ2-3, with 14 bases fitting TRBD2. The junction had 4 bases not matched to a gene; V was cut back by 4 bases and J by 1 base. The CDR3 has 17 residues. The germline V gene has CDR1 SGHTA and CDR2 FQGTGA. CDR3 amino acids: CASSSSTSGRGTDTQYF. The CDR3 DNA is TGTGCCAGCAGCTCATCGACTAGCGGGAGGGGCACAGATACGCAGTATTTT.

The chain uses TRBV5-1 and TRBJ2-7, with TRBD2 as a possible D gene (6 bases). Germline CDR1 reads SGHRS; CDR2 reads YFSETQ. Trimming shortened V by 4 bases and J by 2 bases, and 16 bases separated the two germline ends. This CDR3 is 15 amino acids long. This CDR3 reads CASSHPGTPTYEQYF. CDR3 DNA sequence: TGCGCCAGCAGCCATCCCGGGACTCCAACCTACGAGCAGTACTTC.

This chain joins TRBV3-1 (or the pseudogene TRBV3-2) and TRBJ1-2; D is unclear. This CDR3 contains 14 residues. Germline CDR1 is LGHDT and CDR2 is YNNKEL (reference sequence). Trimming cost V 4 bases and J 2 bases, with 11 bases left between them. Written as DNA, the CDR3 is TGTGCCAGCAGCCCGAGCCTTTTAAACTATGGCTACACCTTC. Residues: CASSPSLLNYGYTF.

This clone has just one count. The V and J genes are TRBV18 and TRBJ1-1; 8 bases match TRBD1. Germline loops: CDR1 KGHSH, CDR2 LQKENI. This CDR3 is built from 17 residues. V shed 3 bases, J shed 3 bases, and the junction held 12 bases outside the gene matches. DNA for the CDR3: TGTGCCAGCTCACCCAGGGGGCGCTTGGGGAGGGACACTGAAGCTTTCTTT. It translates to CASSPRGRLGRDTEAFF.

The J gene is TRBJ1-1, the V gene TRBV6-6; D gene ambiguous. This CDR3 region has 11 residues. Germline V CDR1 and CDR2: MNHNY, SVGAGI (reference sequence). V was clipped by 9 bases and J by 3 bases, with 8 bases between them. CDR3 coding DNA: TGTGCCAGTACAGTCTACACTGAAGCTTTCTTT. Translating it yields CASTVYTEAFF.

This chain joins TRBV18 and TRBJ2-1; D call uncertain. The CDR3 sequence is 14 residues long. With 0 bases removed from V and 8 bases from J, the gap between germline ends came to 11 bases. Per germline, CDR1 KGHSH and CDR2 LQKENI. The CDR3 region has the DNA TGTGCCAGCTCACCACCAGCGTCCATACATGAGCAGTTCTTC. Translated, it gives CASSPPASIHEQFF.

The chain is built from TRBV29-1 and TRBJ1-2; D call uncertain. V dropped 7 bases and J dropped 7 bases, with 19 bases sitting between them. The CDR3 length is 13 residues. The germline CDR1 and CDR2 sequences are SQVTM and ANQGSEA. The CDR3 loop is CSAAPGGYLGYTF. The CDR3 region has the DNA TGCAGCGCCGCCCCAGGAGGCTACCTTGGCTACACCTTC. Together with reference TRBV29-1 and TRBJ1-2, the CDR3 gives the full variable domain: SAVISQKPSRDICQRGTSLTIQCQVDSQVTMMFWYRQQPGQSLTLIATANQGSEATYESGFVIDKFPISRPNLTFSTLTVSNMSPEDSSIYLCSAAPGGYLGYTFGSGTRLTVV.

The chain has TRBV19 and TRBJ2-7; 12 bases match TRBD2. The CDR3 contains 14 residues. Germline V lookup: CDR1 LNHDA, CDR2 SQIVND (reference sequence). V dropped 4 bases and J dropped 5; count of bases not matched to a gene: 3. CDR3 sequence: CASSTSGRANEQYF. DNA of the CDR3: TGTGCCAGTAGTACTAGCGGGAGGGCCAACGAGCAGTACTTC.

The J gene is TRBJ1-3, the V gene TRBV5-6, with TRBD1 matching over 8 bases. The V segment lost 4 bases and the J segment 4 bases; nucleotides outside the gene matches: 4. The CDR3 loop spans 14 amino acids. Germline CDR1 is SGHDT and CDR2 is YYEEEE. The CDR3 is CASSPRGPGNTIYF. The CDR3 DNA sequence: TGTGCCAGCAGCCCCAGGGGGCCGGGAAACACCATATATTTT.

The rearrangement joins TRBV18 to TRBJ1-1; D unresolved. Trimming pared 3 bases from V and 5 bases from J, leaving 13 bases between. The CDR3 spans 14 residues. The germline V gene encodes CDR1 KGHSH and CDR2 LQKENI. CDR3 loop: CASSPSPGGTEAFF. Written as DNA, the CDR3 is TGTGCCAGCTCACCGAGCCCCGGAGGAACTGAAGCTTTCTTT.

This clone was detected only once. V usage is TRBV30 and J usage is TRBJ1-5; weak D call: TRBD1 (6 bases). Germline V gene lookup returns CDR1 GTSNPN and CDR2 SVGIG (reference sequence). V gave up 2 bases and J gave up 1 base, with 15 bases separating them. This CDR3 spans 16 amino acids. CDR3 nucleotides: TGTGCCTGGAGTCGGATGGGGACATCAAGCAATCAGCCCCAGCATTTT. Protein product: CAWSRMGTSSNQPQHF.